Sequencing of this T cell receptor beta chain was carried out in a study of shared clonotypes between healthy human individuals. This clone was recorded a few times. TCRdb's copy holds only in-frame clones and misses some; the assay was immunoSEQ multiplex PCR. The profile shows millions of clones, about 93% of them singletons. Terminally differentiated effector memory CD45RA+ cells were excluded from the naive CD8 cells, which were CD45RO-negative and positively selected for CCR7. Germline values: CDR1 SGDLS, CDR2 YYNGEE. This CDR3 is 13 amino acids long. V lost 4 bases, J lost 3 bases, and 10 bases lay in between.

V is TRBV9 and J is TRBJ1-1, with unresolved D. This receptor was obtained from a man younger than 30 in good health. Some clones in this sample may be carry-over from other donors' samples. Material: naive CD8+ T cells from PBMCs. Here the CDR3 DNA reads TGTGCCAGCAGCCCGGGGTGGGACACTGAAGCTTTCTTT. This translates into CASSPGWDTEAFF.